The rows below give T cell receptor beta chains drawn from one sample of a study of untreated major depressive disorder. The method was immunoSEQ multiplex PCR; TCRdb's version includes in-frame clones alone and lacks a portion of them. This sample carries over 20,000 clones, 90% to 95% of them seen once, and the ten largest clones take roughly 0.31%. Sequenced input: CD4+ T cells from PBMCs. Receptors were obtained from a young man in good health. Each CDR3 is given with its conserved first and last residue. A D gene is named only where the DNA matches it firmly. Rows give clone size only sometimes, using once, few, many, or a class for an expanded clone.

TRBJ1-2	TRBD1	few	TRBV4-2	TGTGCCAGCAGCCAAGGGGGACAGGCCAAGCATGGCTACACCTTC	CASSQGGQAKHGYTF
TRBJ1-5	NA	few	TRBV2	TGTGCCAGCAGTAGACTTTTACAGCCCCAGCATTTT	CASSRLLQPQHF
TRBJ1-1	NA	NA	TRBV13	TGTGCCAGCAGCTTAGCTTGGGGGAACACTGAAGCTTTCTTT	CASSLAWGNTEAFF
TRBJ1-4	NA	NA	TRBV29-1	TGCAGCGTTTCTCGGGAAGGCGAAAAACTGTTTTTT	CSVSREGEKLFF
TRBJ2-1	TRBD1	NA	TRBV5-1	TGCGCCAGCAGCTTGGGGACAGGGGGATACAATGAGCAGTTCTTC	CASSLGTGGYNEQFF
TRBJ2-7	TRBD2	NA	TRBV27	TGTGCCAGCCAGACGGGAGGCCTCTCCTACGAGCAGTACTTC	CASQTGGLSYEQYF
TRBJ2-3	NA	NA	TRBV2	TGTGCCAGCAGCCTGACAGATACGCAGTATTTT	CASSLTDTQYF
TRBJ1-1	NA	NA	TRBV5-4	TGTGCCAGCAGCCCTTACGGCGGGAACACTGAAGCTTTCTTT	CASSPYGGNTEAFF
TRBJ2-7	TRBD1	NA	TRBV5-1	TGCGCCAGCAGCTTGAACAGGGGATACTACGAGCAGTACTTC	CASSLNRGYYEQYF
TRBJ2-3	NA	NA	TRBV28	TGTGCCAGCACCGGGTCAGGAGATACGCAGTATTTT	CASTGSGDTQYF
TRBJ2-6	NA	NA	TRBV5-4	TGTGCCACTACCCTAAGAGGGGGGTTCTCTGGGGCCAACGTCCTGACTTTC	CATTLRGGFSGANVLTF
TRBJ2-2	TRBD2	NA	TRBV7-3	TGTGCCAGCAGCTCACTCGGACTAGCGAACACCGGGGAGCTGTTTTTT	CASSSLGLANTGELFF
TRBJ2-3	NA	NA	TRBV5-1	TGCGCCAGCAGCTTGGACGGGACTTCCGCAGATACGCAGTATTTT	CASSLDGTSADTQYF
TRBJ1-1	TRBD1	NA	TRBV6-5	TGTGCCAGCAGAAAGCAGGGGGGTACTGAAGCTTTCTTT	CASRKQGGTEAFF
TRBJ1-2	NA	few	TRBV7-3	TGTGCCAGCAGCTTAGGGGGCAGCCGGTATGGCTACACCTTC	CASSLGGSRYGYTF
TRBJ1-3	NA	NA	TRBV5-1	TGCGCCAGCAGCTTGGTGGAGGGTACTGGAAACACCATATATTTT	CASSLVEGTGNTIYF
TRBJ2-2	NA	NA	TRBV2	TGTGCCAGCAAGGGGGGACACACGAACACCGGGGAGCTGTTTTTT	CASKGGHTNTGELFF
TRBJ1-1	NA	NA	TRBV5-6	TGTGCCAGCAGCTTGGTGAGCTACACTGAAGCTTTCTTT	CASSLVSYTEAFF
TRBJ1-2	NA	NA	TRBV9	TGTGCCAGCAGCGGCGGACGGGATGGTGGCTACACCTTC	CASSGGRDGGYTF
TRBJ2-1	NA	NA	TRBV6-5	TGTGCCAGCACCCCACGGAATAAAGGACGTAATGAGCAGTTCTTC	CASTPRNKGRNEQFF
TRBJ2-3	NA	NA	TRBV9	TGTGCCAGCAGCCCCCGAACAGGGCTCACCACAGATACGCAGTATTTT	CASSPRTGLTTDTQYF
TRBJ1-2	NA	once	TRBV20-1	TGCAGCGCCCTGGGGTCTAGTGGCTACACCTTC	CSALGSSGYTF
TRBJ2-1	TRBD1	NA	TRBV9	TGTGCCAGCAGCACCGGGACAGACTACAATGAGCAGTTCTTC	CASSTGTDYNEQFF
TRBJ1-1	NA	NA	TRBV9	TGTGCCAGCAGCGTAGTCGGACAGAACACTGAAGCTTTCTTT	CASSVVGQNTEAFF
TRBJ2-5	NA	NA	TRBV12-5	TGTGCTAGTGGTTTGGTAGTGGGGACCCAGTACTTC	CASGLVVGTQYF
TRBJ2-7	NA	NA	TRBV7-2	TGTGCCAGCAGCTTAAAACCACAGGTTTCATACGAGCAGTACTTC	CASSLKPQVSYEQYF
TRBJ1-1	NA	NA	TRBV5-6	TGTGCCAGCAGCTTTGGGCCCCGGAACACTGAAGCTTTCTTT	CASSFGPRNTEAFF
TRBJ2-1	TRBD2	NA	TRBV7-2	TGTGCCAGCAGCCTCGGGCCTAGCGGGGAGCAGTTCTTC	CASSLGPSGEQFF
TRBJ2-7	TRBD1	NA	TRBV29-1	TGCAGCGTCGACAGGGGGCGCGAGCAGTACTTC	CSVDRGREQYF
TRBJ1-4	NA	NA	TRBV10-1	TGCGCCAGCAGTGACACTTCTAATGAAAAACTGTTTTTT	CASSDTSNEKLFF
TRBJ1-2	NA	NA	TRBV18	TGTGCCAGTCATTCCGGAGGGCCCTATGGCTACACCTTC	CASHSGGPYGYTF
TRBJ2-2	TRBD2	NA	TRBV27	TGTGCCAGCAGTTTCCGGGGGGACCGACCCTCTAACACCGGGGAGCTGTTTTTT	CASSFRGDRPSNTGELFF
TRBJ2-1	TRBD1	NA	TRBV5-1	TGCGCCAGCAACCAACAGGGGTACAATGAGCAGTTCTTC	CASNQQGYNEQFF
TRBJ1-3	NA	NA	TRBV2	TGTGCCAGCACGGAACTCTCTGGAAACACCATATATTTT	CASTELSGNTIYF
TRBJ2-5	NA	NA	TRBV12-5	TGTGCTAGTGGTTTGGTAGCAGGGGACGAGACCCAGTACTTC	CASGLVAGDETQYF
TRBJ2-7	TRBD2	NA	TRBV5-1	TGCGCCAGCAGCCCTCGTCCCGGGACTAGCGGGAGCTCTTACGAGCAGTACTTC	CASSPRPGTSGSSYEQYF
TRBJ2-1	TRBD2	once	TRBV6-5	TGTGCCAGCAGTTACGAGGGCGGGAGCTACAATGAGCAGTTCTTC	CASSYEGGSYNEQFF
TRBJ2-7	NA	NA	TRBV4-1	TGCGCCAGCAGCCAGGGGCCCTGGGCTCCCTACGAGCAGTACTTC	CASSQGPWAPYEQYF
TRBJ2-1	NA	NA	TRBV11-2	TGTGCCAGCAGCCTAGGACGAGGAGATGAGCAGTTCTTC	CASSLGRGDEQFF
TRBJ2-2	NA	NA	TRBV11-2	TGTGCCAGCAGCTTAGATAGAACCGGGGAGCTGTTTTTT	CASSLDRTGELFF
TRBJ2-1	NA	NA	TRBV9	TGTGCCAGCAGCTCCCGCCCCTCGAGGAATGAGCAGTTCTTC	CASSSRPSRNEQFF
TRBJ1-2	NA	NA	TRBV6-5	TGTGCCAGCAAGACCGGAGACTATGGCTACACCTTC	CASKTGDYGYTF
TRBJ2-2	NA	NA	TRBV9	TGTGCCAGCAGCCCGCGAAATTTATCCCACCGGGAGCTGTTTTTT	CASSPRNLSHRELFF
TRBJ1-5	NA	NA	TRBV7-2	TGTGCCAGCGGGGGGGACACCAATCAGCCCCAGCATTTT	CASGGDTNQPQHF
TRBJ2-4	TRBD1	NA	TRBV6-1	TGTGCCAGCATGGACAGGCGAAACATTCAGTACTTC	CASMDRRNIQYF
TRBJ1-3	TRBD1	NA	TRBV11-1	TGTGCCAGCAGCTCCCGGGACAGAGCTGGAAACACCATATATTTT	CASSSRDRAGNTIYF
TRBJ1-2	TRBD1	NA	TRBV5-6	TGTGCCAGCAGCCCCAGACAGGGAATTGGCGGCTACACCTTC	CASSPRQGIGGYTF
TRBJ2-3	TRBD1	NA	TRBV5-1	TGCGCCAGCAGCCAGGGGGTCGCTAGCACAGATACGCAGTATTTT	CASSQGVASTDTQYF
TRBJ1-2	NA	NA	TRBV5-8	TGTGCCAGCAGCGACCCGCCAGGGCTTAACTATGGCTACACCTTC	CASSDPPGLNYGYTF
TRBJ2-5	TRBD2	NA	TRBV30	TGTGCCTGGAGTGTAGGTCTAGCGGGAGGGCCGAGAGAGACCCAGTACTTC	CAWSVGLAGGPRETQYF
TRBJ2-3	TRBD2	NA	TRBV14	TGTGCCAGCAGCCCACCGGGACTAGCGGGCATCGATACGCAGTATTTT	CASSPPGLAGIDTQYF
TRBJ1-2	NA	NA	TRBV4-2	TGTGCCAGCAGCTACGGCCCGATGGTGGGGGGTAACTATGGCTACACCTTC	CASSYGPMVGGNYGYTF
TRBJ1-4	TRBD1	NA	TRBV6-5	TGTGCCAGCAGTAACAGGGGGGGTGAGGAAAAACTGTTTTTT	CASSNRGGEEKLFF
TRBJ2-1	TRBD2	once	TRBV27	TGTGCCACAGCTACACCGGGACTAGATCTTTGGGTCCAGTTCTTC	CATATPGLDLWVQFF
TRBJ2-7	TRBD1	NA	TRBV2	TGTGCCAGCAGTGTTCCGGGACAGAGGTACGAGCAGTACTTC	CASSVPGQRYEQYF
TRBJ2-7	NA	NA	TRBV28	TGTGCCAGCAGTTTATTAAGGACTGCCTATAGCTCCTACGAGCAGTACTTC	CASSLLRTAYSSYEQYF